This TCR beta chain was identified during a study of PD-1 blockade in classical Hodgkin lymphoma. The CDR3 runs to 15 residues. Germline loops: CDR1 SGHKS, CDR2 YYEKEE (reference sequence). Between the trimmed V and J ends, which lost 5 bases and 0 bases, there was a span of 14 bases. Assay used: immunoSEQ multiplex PCR; TCRdb lists only in-frame clones, some missing. The data show 45,000 to 55,000 clones, roughly 80% seen once. No patient escaped relapse after autologous stem cell transplantation, and brentuximab vedotin exposure varied. This receptor was obtained from a human donor with classical Hodgkin lymphoma. The chain couples TRBV5-5 to TRBJ1-2, with D perhaps TRBD1 (5 bases). The starting material was peripheral blood mononuclear cells (PBMCs), obtained at baseline. The CDR3 loop reads CASSRGQGANYGYTF. For the CDR3, the DNA is TGTGCCAGCAGTCGAGGGCAGGGCGCTAACTATGGCTACACCTTC. The full variable domain, its missing parts supplied by reference TRBV5-5 and TRBJ1-2, is DAGVTQSPTHLIKTRGQQVTLRCSPISGHKSVSWYQQVLGQGPQFIFQYYEKEERGRGNFPDRFSARQFPNYSSELNVNALLLGDSALYLCASSRGQGANYGYTFGSGTRLTVV.